This TCR beta chain appears in the sequencing data of a study of T cell changes during pregnancy in multiple sclerosis. V was shortened by 2 bases and J by 2 bases, with 13 bases between the two germline ends. In germline, CDR1 is GTSNPN, CDR2 SVGIG (reference sequence). CDR3 length: 15 residues. This table comes from immunoSEQ multiplex PCR, and its TCRdb copy is limited to in-frame clones, with some not included. The sample shows some 75,000 clones, 90% to 95% of them seen only once. The origin of this receptor is a female donor with multiple sclerosis, enrolled in a pregnancy study. The rearrangement links TRBV30 to TRBJ2-4, with D perhaps matching TRBD1 (6 bases). This specimen was peripheral blood, taken in the second trimester of pregnancy. As DNA, the CDR3 is TGTGCCTGGAGTCCGGGAACAGGGCCCAAAAACATTCAGTACTTC. This codes for CAWSPGTGPKNIQYF. Variable domain in full (rest from reference TRBV30 and TRBJ2-4): SQTIHQWPATLVQPVGSPLSLECTVEGTSNPNLYWYRQAAGRGLQLLFYSVGIGQISSEVPQNLSASRPQDRQFILSSKKLLLSDSGFYLCAWSPGTGPKNIQYFGAGTRLSVL.